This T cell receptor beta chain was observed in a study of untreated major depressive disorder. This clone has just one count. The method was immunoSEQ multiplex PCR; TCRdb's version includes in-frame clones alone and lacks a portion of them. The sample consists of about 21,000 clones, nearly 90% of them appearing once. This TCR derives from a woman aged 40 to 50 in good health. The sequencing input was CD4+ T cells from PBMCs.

This CDR3 is CASSHANREDTQYF. CDR3 nucleotide sequence: TGCGCCAGCAGCCACGCGAACAGGGAAGATACGCAGTATTTT. V gene TRBV4-1 combines with J gene TRBJ2-3; D possibly corresponds to TRBD1 (6 bases). The CDR3 is 14 residues long. V was clipped by 3 bases and J by 5 bases, with 12 bases between them. CDR1 is MGHRA and CDR2 is YSYEKL in the germline V gene.